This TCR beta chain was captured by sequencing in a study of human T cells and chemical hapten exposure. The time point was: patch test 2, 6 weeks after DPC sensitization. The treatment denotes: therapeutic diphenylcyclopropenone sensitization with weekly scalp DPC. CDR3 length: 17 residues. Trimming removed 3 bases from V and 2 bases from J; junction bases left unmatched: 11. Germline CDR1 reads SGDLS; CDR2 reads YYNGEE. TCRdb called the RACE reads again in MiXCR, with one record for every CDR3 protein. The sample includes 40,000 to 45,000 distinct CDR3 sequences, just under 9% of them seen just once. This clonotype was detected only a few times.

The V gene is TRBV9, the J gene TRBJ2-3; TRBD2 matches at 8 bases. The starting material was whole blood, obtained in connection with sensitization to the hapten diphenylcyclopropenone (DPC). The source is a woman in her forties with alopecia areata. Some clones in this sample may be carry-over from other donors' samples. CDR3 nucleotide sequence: TGTGCCAGCAGCGCTCAAGGGGGAGCGGGGGTCACAGATACGCAGTATTTT. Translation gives CASSAQGGAGVTDTQYF.